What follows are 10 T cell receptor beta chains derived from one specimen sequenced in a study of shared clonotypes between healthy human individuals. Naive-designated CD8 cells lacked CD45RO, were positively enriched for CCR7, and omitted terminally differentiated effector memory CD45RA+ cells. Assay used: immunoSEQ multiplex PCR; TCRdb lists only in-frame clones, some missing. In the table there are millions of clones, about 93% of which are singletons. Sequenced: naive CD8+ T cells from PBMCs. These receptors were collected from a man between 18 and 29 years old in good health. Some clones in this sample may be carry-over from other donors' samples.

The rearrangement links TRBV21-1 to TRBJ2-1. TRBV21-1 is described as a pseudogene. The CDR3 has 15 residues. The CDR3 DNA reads TGTGCCAGCAGCAATGCGCCTGATGGTGGACATGAGCAGTTCTTC. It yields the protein CASSNAPDGGHEQFF.

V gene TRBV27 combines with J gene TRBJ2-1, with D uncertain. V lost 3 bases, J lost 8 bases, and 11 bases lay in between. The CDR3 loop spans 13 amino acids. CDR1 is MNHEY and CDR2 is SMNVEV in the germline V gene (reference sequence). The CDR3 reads CASSFRPNDEQFF. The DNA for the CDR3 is TGTGCCAGCAGTTTTCGACCCAACGATGAGCAGTTCTTC.

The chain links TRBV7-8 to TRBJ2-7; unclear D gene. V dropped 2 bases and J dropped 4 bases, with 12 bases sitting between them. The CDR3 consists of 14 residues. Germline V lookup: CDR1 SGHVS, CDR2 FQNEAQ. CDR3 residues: CASSLRLNLYEQYF. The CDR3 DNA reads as TGTGCCAGCAGCTTAAGACTGAATTTGTACGAGCAGTACTTC.

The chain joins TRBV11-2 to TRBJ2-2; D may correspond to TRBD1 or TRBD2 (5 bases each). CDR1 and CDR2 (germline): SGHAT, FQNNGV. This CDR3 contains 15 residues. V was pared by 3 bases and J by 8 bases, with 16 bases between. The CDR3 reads CASSFPTRERGELFF. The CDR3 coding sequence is TGTGCCAGCAGCTTTCCGACCAGGGAGCGTGGGGAGCTGTTTTTT.

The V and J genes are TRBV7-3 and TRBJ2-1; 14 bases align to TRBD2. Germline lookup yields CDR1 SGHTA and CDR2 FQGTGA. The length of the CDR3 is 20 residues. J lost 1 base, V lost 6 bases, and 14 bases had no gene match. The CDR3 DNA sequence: TGTGCCAGCAGGAACTCGGGACTAGCGGGAGAGGTGAGGTCCTACAATGAGCAGTTCTTC. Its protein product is CASRNSGLAGEVRSYNEQFF.

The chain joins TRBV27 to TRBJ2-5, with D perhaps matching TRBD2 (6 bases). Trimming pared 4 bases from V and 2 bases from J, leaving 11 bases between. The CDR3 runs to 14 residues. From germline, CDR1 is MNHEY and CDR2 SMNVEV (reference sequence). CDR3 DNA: TGTGCCAGCAGTTCCTCACGGGGGCAAGAGACCCAGTACTTC. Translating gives CASSSSRGQETQYF.

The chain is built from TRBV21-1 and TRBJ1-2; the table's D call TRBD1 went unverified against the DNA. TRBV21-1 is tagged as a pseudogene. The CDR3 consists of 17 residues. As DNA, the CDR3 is TGTGCCAGCAGCGCCGCGGGACAGATTCCTGGAGGCTATGGCTACACCTTC. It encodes CASSAAGQIPGGYGYTF.

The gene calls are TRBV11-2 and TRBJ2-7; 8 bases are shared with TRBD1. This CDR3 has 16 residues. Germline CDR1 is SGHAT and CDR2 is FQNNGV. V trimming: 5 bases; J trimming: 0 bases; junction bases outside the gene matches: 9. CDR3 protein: CASSPHRDRYSYEQYF. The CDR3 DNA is TGTGCCAGCAGCCCACACCGGGACAGGTACTCCTACGAGCAGTACTTC.

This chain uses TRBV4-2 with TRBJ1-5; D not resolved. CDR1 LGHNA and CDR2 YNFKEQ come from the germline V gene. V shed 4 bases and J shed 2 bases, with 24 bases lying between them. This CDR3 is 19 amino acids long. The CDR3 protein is CASSPTPVDGQIGNQPQHF. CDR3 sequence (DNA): TGTGCCAGCAGCCCGACCCCGGTGGACGGGCAAATCGGCAATCAGCCCCAGCATTTT.

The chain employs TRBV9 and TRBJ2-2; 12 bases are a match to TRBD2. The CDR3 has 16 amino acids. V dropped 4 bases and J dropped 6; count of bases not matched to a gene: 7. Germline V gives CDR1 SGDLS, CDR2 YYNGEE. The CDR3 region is CASSSRLAGVSGELFF. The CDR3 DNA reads TGTGCCAGCAGCTCTCGACTAGCGGGAGTTTCCGGGGAGCTGTTTTTT.